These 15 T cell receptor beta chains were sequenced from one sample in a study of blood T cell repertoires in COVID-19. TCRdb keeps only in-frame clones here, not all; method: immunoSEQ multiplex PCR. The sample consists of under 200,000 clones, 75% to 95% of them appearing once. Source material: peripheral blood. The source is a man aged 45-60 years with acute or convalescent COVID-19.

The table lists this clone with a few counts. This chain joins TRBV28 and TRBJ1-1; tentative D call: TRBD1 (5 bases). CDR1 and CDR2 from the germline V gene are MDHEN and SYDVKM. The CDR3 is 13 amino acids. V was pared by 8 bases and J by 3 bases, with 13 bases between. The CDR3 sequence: CASQMGGDTEAFF. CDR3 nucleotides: TGTGCCAGCCAAATGGGAGGGGACACTGAAGCTTTCTTT.

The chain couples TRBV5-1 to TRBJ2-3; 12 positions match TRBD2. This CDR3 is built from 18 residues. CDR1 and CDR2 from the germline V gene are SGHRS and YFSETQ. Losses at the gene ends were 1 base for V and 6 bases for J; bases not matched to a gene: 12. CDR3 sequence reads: CASSLRSSGRAPGDTQYF. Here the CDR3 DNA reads TGCGCCAGCAGCTTGCGGTCTAGCGGGAGGGCCCCAGGGGATACGCAGTATTTT.

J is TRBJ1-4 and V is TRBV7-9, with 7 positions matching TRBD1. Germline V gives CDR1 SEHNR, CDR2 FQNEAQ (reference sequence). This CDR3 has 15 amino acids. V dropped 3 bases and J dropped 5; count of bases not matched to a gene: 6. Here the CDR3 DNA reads TGTGCCAGCAGCTTGAGGGGGCAAGTAAATGAAAAACTGTTTTTT. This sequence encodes CASSLRGQVNEKLFF.

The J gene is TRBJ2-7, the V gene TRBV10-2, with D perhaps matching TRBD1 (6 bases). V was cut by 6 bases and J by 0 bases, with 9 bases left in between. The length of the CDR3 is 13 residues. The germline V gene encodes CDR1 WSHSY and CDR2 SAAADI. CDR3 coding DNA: TGCGCCAGCAGCGACAGGATCTCCTACGAGCAGTACTTC. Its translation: CASSDRISYEQYF.

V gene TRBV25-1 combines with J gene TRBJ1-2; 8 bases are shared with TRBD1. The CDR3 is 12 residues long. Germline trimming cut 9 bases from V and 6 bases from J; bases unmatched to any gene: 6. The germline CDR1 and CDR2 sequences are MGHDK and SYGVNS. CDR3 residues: CARRGTGNGYTF. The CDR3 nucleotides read TGTGCCAGGAGAGGGACAGGAAATGGCTACACCTTC.

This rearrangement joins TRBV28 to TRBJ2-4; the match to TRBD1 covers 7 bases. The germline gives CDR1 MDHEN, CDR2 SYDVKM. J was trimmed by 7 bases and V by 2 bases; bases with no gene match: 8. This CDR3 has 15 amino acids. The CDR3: CASSLRSGQKNIQYF. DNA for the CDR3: TGTGCCAGCAGTTTAAGGTCGGGACAGAAGAACATTCAGTACTTC. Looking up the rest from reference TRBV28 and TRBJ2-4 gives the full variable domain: DVKVTQSSRYLVKRTGEKVFLECVQDMDHENMFWYRQDPGLGLRLIYFSYDVKMKEKGDIPEGYSVSREKKERFSLILESASTNQTSMYLCASSLRSGQKNIQYFGAGTRLSVL.

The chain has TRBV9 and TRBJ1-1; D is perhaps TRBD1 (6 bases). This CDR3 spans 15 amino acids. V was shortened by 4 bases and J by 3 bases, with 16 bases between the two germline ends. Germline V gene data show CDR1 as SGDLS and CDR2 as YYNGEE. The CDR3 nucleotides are TGTGCCAGCAGCCCCGACCAGGGGTGGGACACTGAAGCTTTCTTT. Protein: CASSPDQGWDTEAFF. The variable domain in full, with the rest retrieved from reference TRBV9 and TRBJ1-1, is DSGVTQTPKHLITATGQRVTLRCSPRSGDLSVYWYQQSLDQGLQFLIQYYNGEERAKGNILERFSAQQFPDLHSELNLSSLELGDSALYFCASSPDQGWDTEAFFGQGTRLTVV.

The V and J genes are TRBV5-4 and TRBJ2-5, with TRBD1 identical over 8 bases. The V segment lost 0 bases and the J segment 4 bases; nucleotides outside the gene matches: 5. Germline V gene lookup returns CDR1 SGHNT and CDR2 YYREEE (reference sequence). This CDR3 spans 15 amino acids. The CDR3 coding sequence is TGTGCCAGCAGCTTGGGACAGGGGCTACGAGAGACCCAGTACTTC. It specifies CASSLGQGLRETQYF.

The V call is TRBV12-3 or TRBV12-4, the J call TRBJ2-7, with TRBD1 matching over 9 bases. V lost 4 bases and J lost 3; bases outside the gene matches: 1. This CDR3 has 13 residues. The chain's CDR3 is CASSSDRGYEQYF. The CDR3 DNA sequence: TGTGCCAGCAGTTCGGACAGGGGCTACGAGCAGTACTTC.

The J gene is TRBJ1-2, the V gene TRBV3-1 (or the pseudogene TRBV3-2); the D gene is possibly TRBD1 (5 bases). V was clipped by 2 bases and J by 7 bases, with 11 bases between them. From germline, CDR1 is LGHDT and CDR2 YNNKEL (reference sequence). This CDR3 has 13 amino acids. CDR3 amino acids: CASSQPTGSGYTF. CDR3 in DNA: TGTGCCAGCAGCCAACCCACAGGATCTGGCTACACCTTC.

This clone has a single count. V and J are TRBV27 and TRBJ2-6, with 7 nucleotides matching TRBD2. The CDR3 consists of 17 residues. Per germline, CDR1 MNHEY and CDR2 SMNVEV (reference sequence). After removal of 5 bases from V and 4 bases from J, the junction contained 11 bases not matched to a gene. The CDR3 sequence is CASSKAGVSVGANVLTF. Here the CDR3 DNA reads TGTGCCAGCAGTAAGGCGGGGGTGTCAGTGGGGGCCAACGTCCTGACTTTC.

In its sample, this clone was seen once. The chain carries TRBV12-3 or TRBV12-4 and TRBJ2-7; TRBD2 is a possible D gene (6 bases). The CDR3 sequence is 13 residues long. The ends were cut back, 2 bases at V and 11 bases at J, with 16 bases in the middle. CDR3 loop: CASSLPAGLVKYF. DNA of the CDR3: TGTGCCAGCAGTTTACCGGCGGGACTCGTCAAGTACTTC.

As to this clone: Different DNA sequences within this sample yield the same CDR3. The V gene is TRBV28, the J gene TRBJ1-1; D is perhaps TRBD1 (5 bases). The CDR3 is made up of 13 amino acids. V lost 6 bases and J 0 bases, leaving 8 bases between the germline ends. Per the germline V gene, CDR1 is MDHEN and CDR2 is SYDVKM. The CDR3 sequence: CASSSGLNTEAFF. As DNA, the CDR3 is TGTGCCAGCAGCTCAGGGTTGAACACTGAAGCTTTCTTT.

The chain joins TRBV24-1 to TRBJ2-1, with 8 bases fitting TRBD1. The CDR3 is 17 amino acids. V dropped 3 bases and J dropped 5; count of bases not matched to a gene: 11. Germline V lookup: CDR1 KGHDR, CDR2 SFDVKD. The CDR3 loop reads CATSDLRTGKGHNEQFF. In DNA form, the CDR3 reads TGTGCCACCAGTGATCTGAGGACAGGGAAGGGTCACAATGAGCAGTTCTTC.

CDR3 DNA: TGCGCCAGCAGCCAAGATCGGTCGGCGGGGCAGTTCTTC. Protein: CASSQDRSAGQFF. V and J are TRBV4-3 and TRBJ2-1; D might be TRBD2 (5 bases). Germline lookup yields CDR1 LGHNA and CDR2 YSLEER. The CDR3 spans 13 residues. The V end was cut by 0 bases, the J end by 12 bases, with 12 bases between.